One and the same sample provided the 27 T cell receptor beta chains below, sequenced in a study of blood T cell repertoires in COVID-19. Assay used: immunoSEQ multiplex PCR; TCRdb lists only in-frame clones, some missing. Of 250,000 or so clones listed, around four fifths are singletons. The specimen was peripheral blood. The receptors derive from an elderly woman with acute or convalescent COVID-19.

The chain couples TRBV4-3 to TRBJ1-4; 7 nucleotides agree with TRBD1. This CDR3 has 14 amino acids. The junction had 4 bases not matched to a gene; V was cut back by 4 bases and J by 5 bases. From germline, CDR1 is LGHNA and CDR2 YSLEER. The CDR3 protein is CASSRGQTNEKLFF. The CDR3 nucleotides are TGCGCCAGCAGCCGGGGACAGACGAATGAAAAACTGTTTTTT.

CDR3 in amino acids: CASRILGAGEETQYF. In nucleotides, the CDR3 is TGTGCCAGCAGGATCCTAGGAGCGGGAGAAGAGACCCAGTACTTC. The chain combines TRBV3-1 (or the pseudogene TRBV3-2) with TRBJ2-5; 8 bases are a match to TRBD2. V dropped 6 bases and J dropped 3; count of bases not matched to a gene: 9. The CDR3 contains 15 residues. CDR1 and CDR2 (germline): LGHDT, YNNKEL (reference sequence).

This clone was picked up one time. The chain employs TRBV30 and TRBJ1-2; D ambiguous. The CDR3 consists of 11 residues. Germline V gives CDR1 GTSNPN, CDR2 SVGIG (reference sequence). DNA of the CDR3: TGTGCGGGCTCTTCTAACTATGGCTACACCTTC. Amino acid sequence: CAGSSNYGYTF.

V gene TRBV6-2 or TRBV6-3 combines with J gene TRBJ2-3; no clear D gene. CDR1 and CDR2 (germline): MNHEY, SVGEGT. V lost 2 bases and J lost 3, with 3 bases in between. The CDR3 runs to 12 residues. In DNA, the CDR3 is TGTGCCAGCAGTTACGAGACAGATACGCAGTATTTT. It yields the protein CASSYETDTQYF.

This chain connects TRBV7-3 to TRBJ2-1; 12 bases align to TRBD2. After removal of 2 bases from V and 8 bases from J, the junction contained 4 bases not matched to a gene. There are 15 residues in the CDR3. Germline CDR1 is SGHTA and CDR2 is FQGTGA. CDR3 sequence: CASSLSSGRADEQFF. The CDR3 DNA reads TGTGCCAGCAGCTTATCTAGCGGGAGGGCCGATGAGCAGTTCTTC.

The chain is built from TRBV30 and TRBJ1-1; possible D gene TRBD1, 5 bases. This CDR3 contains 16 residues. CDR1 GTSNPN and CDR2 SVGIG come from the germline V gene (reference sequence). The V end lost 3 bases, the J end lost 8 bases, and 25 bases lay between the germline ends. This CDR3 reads CAWRIRRNQVQGEAFF. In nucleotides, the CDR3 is TGTGCCTGGAGAATACGTAGAAACCAAGTTCAGGGAGAAGCTTTCTTT.

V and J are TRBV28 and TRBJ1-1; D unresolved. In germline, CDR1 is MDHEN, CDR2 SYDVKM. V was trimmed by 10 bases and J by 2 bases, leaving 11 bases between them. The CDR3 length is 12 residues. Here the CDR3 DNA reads TGTGCCACGGAGATACCTAACACTGAAGCTTTCTTT. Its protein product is CATEIPNTEAFF.

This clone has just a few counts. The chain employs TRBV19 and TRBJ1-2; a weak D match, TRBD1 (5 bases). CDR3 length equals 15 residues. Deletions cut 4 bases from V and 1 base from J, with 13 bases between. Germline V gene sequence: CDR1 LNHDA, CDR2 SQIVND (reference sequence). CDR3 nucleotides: TGTGCCAGTAGTAATTACAGGAGAATTAACTATGGCTACACCTTC. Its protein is CASSNYRRINYGYTF.

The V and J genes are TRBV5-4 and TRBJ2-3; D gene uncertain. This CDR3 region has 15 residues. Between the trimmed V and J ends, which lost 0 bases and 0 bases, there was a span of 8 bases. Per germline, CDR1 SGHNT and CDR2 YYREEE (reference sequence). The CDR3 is CASSLDSTSTDTQYF. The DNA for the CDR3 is TGTGCCAGCAGCTTGGACAGCACTAGCACAGATACGCAGTATTTT. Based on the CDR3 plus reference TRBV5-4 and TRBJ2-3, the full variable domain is ETGVTQSPTHLIKTRGQQVTLRCSSQSGHNTVSWYQQALGQGPQFIFQYYREEENGRGNFPPRFSGLQFPNYSSELNVNALELDDSALYLCASSLDSTSTDTQYFGPGTRLTVL.

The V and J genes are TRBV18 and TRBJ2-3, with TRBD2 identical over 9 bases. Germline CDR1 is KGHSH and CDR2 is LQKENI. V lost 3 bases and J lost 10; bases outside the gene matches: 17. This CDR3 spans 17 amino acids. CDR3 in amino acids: CASSPLPPGSGGFAQYF. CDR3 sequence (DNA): TGTGCCAGCTCACCTCTCCCCCCTGGGAGCGGGGGGTTTGCGCAGTATTTT.

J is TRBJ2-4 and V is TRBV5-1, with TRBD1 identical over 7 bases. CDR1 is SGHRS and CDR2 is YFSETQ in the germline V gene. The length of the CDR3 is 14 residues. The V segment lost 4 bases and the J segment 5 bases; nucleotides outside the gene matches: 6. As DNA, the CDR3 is TGCGCCAGCAGCCCGACGGGGACAGAAAACATTCAGTACTTC. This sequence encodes CASSPTGTENIQYF.

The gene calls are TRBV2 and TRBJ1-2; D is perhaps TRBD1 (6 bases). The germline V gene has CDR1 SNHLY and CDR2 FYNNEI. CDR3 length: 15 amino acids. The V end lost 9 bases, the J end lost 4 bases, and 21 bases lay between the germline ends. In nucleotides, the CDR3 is TGTGCCAGTAATCCTAGGCCCGAGACAGGCTATGGCTACACCTTC. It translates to CASNPRPETGYGYTF.

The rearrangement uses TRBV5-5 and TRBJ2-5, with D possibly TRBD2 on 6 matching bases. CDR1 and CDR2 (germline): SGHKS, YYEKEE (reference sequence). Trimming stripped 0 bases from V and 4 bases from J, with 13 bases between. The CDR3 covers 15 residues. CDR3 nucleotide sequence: TGTGCCAGCAGCTTGGTAGGCCTGGGGGGAGAGACCCAGTACTTC. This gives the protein CASSLVGLGGETQYF.

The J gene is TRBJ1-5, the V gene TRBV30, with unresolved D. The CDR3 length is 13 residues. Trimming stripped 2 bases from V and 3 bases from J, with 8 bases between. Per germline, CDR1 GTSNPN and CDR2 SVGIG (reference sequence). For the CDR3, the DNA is TGTGCCTGGAGTAATAGAGCCAATCAGCCCCAGCATTTT. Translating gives CAWSNRANQPQHF.

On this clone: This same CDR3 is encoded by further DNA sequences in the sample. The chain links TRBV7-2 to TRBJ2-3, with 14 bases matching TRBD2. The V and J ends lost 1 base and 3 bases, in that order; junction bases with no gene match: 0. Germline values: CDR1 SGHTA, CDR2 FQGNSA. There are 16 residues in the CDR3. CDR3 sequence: CASSLGLAGGTDTQYF. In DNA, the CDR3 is TGTGCCAGCAGCTTAGGACTAGCGGGAGGGACAGATACGCAGTATTTT.

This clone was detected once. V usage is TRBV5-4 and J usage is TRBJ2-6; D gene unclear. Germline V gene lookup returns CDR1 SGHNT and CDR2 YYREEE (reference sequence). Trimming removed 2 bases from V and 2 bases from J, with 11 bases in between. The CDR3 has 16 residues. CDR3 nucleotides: TGTGCCAGCAGCTTTCCGCACGCGCCTGGGGCCAACGTCCTGACTTTC. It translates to CASSFPHAPGANVLTF.

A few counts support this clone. As DNA, the CDR3 is TGTGCCAGCTCACCACCCAGCGGGTCCTACGAGCAGTACTTC. Protein: CASSPPSGSYEQYF. The gene calls are TRBV18 and TRBJ2-7, with D tentatively TRBD2 (6 bases). Germline loops: CDR1 KGHSH, CDR2 LQKENI. The CDR3 is made up of 14 amino acids. Trimming removed 0 bases from V and 1 base from J, with 7 bases in between.

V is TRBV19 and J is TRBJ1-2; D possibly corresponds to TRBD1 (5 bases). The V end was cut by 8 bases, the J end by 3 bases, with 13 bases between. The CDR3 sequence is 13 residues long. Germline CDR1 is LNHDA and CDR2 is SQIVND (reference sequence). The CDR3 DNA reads TGTGCCAGTCAAGGGGAGGGGCACTATGGCTACACCTTC. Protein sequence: CASQGEGHYGYTF.

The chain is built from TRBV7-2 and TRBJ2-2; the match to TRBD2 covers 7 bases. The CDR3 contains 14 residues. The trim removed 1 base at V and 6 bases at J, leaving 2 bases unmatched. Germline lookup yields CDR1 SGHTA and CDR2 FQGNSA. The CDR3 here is CASSLGAGAGELFF. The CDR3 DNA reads TGTGCCAGCAGCTTAGGTGCGGGGGCCGGGGAGCTGTTTTTT. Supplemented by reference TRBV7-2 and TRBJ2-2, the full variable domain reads GAGVSQSPSNKVTEKGKDVELRCDPISGHTALYWYRQSLGQGLEFLIYFQGNSAPDKSGLPSDRFSAERTGGSVSTLTIQRTQQEDSAVYLCASSLGAGAGELFFGEGSRLTVL.

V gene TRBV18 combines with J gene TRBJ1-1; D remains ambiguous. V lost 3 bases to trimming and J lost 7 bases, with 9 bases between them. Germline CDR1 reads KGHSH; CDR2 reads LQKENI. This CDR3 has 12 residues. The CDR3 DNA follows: TGTGCCAGCTCACCGGGCAGGATTGAAGCTTTCTTT. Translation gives CASSPGRIEAFF.

CDR3 loop: CASSIYFSPTYEQYF. Written as DNA, the CDR3 is TGTGCCAGTAGTATTTACTTTTCTCCCACCTACGAGCAGTACTTC. The chain uses TRBV19 and TRBJ2-7; D unclear. Germline-derived CDR1 and CDR2 are LNHDA and SQIVND (reference sequence). The CDR3 is 15 residues long. The V end was cut by 3 bases, the J end by 2 bases, with 14 bases between. The full variable domain, with the rest looked up from reference TRBV19 and TRBJ2-7, is DGGITQSPKYLFRKEGQNVTLSCEQNLNHDAMYWYRQDPGQGLRLIYYSQIVNDFQKGDIAEGYSVSREKKESFPLTVTSAQKNPTAFYLCASSIYFSPTYEQYFGPGTRLTVT.

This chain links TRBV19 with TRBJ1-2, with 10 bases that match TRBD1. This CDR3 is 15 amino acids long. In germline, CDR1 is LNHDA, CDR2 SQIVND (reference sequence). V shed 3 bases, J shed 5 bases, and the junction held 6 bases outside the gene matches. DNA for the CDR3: TGTGCCAGTAGTATTTTGGGACAGGGGACTTATGGCTACACCTTC. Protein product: CASSILGQGTYGYTF.

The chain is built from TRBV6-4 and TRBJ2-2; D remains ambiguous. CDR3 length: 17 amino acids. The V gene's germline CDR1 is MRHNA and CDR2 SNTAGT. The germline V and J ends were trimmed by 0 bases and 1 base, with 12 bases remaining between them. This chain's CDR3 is CASSDSPEKLNTGELFF. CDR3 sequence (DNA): TGTGCCAGCAGTGACTCTCCCGAGAAGTTGAACACCGGGGAGCTGTTTTTT.

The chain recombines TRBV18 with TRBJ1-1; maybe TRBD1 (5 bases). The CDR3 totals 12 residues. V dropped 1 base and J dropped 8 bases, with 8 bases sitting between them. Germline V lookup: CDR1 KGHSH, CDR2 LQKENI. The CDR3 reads CASSPQGLEAFF. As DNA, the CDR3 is TGTGCCAGCTCACCACAGGGGCTGGAAGCTTTCTTT. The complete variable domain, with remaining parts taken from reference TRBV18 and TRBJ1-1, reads NAGVMQNPRHLVRRRGQEARLRCSPMKGHSHVYWYRQLPEEGLKFMVYLQKENIIDESGMPKERFSAEFPKEGPSILRIQQVVRGDSAAYFCASSPQGLEAFFGQGTRLTVV.

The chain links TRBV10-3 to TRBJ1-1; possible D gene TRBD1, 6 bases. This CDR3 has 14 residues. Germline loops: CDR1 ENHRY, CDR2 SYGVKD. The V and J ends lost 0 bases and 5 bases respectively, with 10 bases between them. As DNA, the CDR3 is TGTGCCATCAGTGAGTCTGGGGGCCGGACTGAAGCTTTCTTT. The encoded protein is CAISESGGRTEAFF.

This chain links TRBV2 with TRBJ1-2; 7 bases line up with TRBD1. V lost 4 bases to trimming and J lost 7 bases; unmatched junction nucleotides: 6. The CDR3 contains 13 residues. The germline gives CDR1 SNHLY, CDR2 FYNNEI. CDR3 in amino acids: CASSGDSGIGYTF. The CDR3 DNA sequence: TGTGCCAGCAGTGGGGACAGCGGAATTGGCTACACCTTC.

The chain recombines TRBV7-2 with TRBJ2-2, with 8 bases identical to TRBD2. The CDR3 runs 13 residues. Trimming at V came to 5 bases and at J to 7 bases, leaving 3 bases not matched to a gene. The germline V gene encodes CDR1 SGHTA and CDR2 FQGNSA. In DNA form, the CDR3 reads TGTGCCAGCAGCACCACTAGCGGCGGGGAGCTGTTTTTT. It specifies CASSTTSGGELFF.